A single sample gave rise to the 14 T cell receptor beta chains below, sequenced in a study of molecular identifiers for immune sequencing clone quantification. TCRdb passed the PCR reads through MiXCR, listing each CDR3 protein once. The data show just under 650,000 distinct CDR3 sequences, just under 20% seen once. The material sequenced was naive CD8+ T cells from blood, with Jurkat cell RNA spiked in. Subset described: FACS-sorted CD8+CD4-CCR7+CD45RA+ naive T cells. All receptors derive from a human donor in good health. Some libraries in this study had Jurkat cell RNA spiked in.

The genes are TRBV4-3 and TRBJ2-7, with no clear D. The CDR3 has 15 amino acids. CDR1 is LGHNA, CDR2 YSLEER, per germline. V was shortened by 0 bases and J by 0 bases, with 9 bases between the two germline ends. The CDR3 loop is CASSQDRIFSYEQYF. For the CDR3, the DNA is TGCGCCAGCAGCCAAGATAGAATTTTCTCCTACGAGCAGTACTTC.

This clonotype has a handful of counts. The CDR3 spells CASSLLRGRGHEETQYF. CDR3 coding DNA: TGTGCCAGCAGCTTACTTCGGGGCAGGGGGCACGAAGAGACCCAGTACTTC. The J gene is TRBJ2-5, the V gene TRBV7-2, with TRBD1 matching 8 bases. CDR1 is SGHTA and CDR2 is FQGNSA in the germline V gene. Trimming cost V 2 bases and J 3 bases; bases outside gene matches: 11. This CDR3 is 17 amino acids long.

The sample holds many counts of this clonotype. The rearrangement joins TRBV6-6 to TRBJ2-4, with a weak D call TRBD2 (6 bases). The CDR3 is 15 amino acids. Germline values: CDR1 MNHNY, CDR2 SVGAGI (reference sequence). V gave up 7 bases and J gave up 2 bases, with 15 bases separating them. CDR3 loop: CASTPGLGTKNIQYF. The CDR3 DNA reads TGTGCCAGCACCCCGGGACTCGGAACCAAAAACATTCAGTACTTC.

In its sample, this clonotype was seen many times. The CDR3 is CASSQDPDRAGYTF. The CDR3 nucleotides are TGTGCCAGCAGCCAAGATCCGGACAGGGCTGGCTACACCTTC. The V call is TRBV3-1, the J call TRBJ1-2, with TRBD1 identical over 8 bases. V lost 0 bases, J lost 7 bases, and 4 bases stayed unmatched. This CDR3 contains 14 residues. Germline V gene data show CDR1 as LGHDT and CDR2 as YNNKEL (reference sequence).

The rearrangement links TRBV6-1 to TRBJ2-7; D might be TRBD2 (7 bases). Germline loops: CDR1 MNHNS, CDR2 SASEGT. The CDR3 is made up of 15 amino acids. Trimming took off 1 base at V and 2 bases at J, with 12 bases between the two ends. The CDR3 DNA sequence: TGTGCCAGCAGTGAAGACGCGGGGGCCCCCTACGAGCAGTACTTC. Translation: CASSEDAGAPYEQYF.

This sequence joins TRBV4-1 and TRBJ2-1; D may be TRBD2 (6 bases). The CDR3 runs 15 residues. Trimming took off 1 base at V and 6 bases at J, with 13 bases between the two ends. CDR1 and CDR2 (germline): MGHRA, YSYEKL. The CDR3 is CASSQGTSSGNEQFF. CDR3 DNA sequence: TGCGCCAGCAGCCAAGGTACTAGCTCCGGCAATGAGCAGTTCTTC.

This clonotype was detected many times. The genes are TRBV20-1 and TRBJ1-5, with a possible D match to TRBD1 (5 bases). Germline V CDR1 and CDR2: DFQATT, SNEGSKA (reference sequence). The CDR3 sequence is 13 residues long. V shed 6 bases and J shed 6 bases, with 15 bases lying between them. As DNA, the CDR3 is TGCAGTGCCAGCGAAGGGGCCCGTCAGCCCCAGCATTTT. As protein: CSASEGARQPQHF.

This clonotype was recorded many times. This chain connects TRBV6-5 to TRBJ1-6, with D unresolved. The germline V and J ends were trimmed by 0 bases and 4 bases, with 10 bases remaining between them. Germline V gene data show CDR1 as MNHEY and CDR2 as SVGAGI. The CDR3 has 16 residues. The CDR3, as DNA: TGTGCCAGCAGTTACTCGATCCGGCGATATAATTCACCCCTCCACTTT. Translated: CASSYSIRRYNSPLHF.

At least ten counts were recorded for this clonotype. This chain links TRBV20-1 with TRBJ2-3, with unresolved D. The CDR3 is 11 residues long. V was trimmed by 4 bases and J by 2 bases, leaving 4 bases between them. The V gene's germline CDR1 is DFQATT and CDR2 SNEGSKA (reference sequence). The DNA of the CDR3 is TGCAGTGCTATGTACACAGATACGCAGTATTTT. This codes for CSAMYTDTQYF.

The CDR3: CASSFMAGQINTEAFF. DNA of the CDR3: TGTGCCAGCAGTTTCATGGCAGGTCAAATAAACACTGAAGCTTTCTTT. The chain has TRBV28 and TRBJ1-1; D gene unclear. V was shortened by 3 bases and J by 2 bases, with 16 bases between the two germline ends. The CDR3 sequence is 16 residues long. The V gene's germline CDR1 is MDHEN and CDR2 SYDVKM.

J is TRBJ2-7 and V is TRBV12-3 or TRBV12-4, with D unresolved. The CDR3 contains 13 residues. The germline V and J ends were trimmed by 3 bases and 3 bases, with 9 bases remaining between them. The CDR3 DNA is TGTGCCAGCAGTTTTCAGGTAGTCTACGAGCAGTACTTC. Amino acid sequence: CASSFQVVYEQYF.

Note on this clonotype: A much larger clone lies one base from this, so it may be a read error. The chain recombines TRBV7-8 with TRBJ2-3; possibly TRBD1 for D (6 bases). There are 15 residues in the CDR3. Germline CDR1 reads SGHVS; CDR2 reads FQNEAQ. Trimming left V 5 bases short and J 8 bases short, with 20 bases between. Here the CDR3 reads CASSLRDILPGTQYF. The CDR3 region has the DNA TGTGCCAGCAGCCTCCGGGACATACTACCAGGTACGCAGTATTTT.

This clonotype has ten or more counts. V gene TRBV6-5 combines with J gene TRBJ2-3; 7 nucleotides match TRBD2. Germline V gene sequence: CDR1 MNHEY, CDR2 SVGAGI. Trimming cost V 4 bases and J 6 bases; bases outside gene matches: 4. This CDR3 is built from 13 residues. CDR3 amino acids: CASSWLAEDTQYF. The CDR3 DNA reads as TGTGCCAGCAGTTGGCTAGCGGAGGATACGCAGTATTTT.

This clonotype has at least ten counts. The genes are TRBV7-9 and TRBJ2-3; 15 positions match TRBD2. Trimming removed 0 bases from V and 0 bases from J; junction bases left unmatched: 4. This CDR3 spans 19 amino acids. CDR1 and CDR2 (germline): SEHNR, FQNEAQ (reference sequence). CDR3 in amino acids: CASSLAGTSGRTSTDTQYF. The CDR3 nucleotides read TGTGCCAGCAGCTTAGCGGGGACTAGCGGGAGGACTAGCACAGATACGCAGTATTTT.